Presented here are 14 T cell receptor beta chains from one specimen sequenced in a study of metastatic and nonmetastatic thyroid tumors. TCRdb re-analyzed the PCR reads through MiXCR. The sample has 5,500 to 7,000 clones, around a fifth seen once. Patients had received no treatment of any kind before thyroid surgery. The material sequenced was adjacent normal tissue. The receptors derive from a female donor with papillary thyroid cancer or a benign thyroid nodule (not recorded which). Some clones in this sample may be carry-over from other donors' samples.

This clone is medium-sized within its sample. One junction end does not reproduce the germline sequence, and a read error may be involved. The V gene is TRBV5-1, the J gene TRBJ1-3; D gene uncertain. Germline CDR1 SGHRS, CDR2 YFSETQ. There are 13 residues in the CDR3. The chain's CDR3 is CASSLGDGDTIYF. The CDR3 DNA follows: TGCGCCAGCAGCTTGGGGGATGGAGACACCATATATTTT.

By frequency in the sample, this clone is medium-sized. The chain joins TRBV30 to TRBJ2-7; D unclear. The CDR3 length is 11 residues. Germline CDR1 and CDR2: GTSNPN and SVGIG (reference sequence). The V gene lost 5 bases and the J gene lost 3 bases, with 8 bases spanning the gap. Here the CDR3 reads CAWGNYYEQYF. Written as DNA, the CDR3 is TGTGCCTGGGGGAACTACTACGAGCAGTACTTC.

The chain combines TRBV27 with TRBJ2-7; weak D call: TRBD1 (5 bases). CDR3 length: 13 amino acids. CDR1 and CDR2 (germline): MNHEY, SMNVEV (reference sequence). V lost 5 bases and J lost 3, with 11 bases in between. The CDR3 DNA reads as TGTGCCAGCAGTCTAGGACAAGACTACGAGCAGTACTTC. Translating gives CASSLGQDYEQYF.

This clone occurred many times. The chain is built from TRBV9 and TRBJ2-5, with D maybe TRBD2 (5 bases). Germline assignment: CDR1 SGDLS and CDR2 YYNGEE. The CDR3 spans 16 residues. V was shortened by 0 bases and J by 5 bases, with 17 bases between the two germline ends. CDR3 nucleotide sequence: TGTGCCAGCAGCGTAGACGAGGGAGAATGGGAGGAGACCCAGTACTTC. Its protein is CASSVDEGEWEETQYF.

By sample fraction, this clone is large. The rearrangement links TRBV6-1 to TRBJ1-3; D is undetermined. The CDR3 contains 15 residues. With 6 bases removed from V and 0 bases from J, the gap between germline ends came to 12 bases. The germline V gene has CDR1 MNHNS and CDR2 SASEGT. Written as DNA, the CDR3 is TGTGCCAGCAGAGCCCCCCCAAGCTCTGGAAACACCATATATTTT. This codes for CASRAPPSSGNTIYF.

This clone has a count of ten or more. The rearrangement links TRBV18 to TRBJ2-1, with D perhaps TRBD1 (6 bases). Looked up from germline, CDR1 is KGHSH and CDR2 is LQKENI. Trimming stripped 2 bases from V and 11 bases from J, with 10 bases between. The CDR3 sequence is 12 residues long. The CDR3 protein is CASSPSTGKQFF. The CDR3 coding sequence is TGTGCCAGCTCACCATCGACAGGCAAGCAGTTCTTC.

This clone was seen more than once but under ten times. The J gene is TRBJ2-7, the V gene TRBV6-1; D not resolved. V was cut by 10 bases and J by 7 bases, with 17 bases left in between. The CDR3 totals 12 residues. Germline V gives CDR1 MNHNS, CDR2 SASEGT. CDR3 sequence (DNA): TGTGCCATCCGGGTGATGGGTTTGGAGCAGTACTTC. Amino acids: CAIRVMGLEQYF.

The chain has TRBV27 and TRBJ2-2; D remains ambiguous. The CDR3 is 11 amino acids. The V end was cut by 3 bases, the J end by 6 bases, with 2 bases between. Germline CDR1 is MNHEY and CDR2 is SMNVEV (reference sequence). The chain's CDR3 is CASSFAGELFF. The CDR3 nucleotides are TGTGCCAGCAGTTTTGCCGGGGAGCTGTTTTTT.

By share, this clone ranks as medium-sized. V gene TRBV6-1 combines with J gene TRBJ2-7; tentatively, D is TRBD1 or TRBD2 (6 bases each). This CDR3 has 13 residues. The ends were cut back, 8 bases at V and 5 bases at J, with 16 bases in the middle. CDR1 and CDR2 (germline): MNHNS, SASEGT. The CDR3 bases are TGTGCCAGCTTCGCCGGGGGCATAAACGAGCAGTACTTC. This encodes CASFAGGINEQYF.

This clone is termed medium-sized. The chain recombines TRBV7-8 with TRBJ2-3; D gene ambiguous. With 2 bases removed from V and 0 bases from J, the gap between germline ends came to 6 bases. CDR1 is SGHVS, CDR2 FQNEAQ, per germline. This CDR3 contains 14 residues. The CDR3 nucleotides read TGTGCCAGCAGCTTAACAGTTAGCACAGATACGCAGTATTTT. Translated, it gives CASSLTVSTDTQYF.

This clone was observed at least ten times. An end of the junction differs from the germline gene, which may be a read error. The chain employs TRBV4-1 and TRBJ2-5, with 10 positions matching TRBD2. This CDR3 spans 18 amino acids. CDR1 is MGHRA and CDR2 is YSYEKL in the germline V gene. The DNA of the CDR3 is TGCGCCAGCAGCCAAGCAGTGAGTAGCGGGGGGCAACAAGGGACCCAGTACTTC. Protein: CASSQAVSSGGQQGTQYF.

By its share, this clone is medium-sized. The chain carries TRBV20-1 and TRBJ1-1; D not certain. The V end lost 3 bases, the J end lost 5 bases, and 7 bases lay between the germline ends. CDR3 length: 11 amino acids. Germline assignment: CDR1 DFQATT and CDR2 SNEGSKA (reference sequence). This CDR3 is CSARDGTEAFF. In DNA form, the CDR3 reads TGCAGTGCTAGGGATGGAACTGAAGCTTTCTTT.

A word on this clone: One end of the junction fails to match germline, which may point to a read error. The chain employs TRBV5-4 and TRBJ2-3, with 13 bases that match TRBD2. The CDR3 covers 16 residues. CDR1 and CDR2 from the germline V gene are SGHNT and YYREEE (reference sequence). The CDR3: CTSSLGLAGLTDTQYF. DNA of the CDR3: TGTACCAGCAGCCTGGGACTAGCGGGGTTAACAGATACGCAGTATTTT.

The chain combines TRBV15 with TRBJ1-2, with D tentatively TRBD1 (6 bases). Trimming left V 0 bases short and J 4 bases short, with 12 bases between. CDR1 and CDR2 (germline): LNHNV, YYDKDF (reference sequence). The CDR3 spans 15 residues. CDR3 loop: CATSREGAAGYGYTF. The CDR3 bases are TGTGCCACCAGCAGAGAGGGGGCAGCGGGCTATGGCTACACCTTC.